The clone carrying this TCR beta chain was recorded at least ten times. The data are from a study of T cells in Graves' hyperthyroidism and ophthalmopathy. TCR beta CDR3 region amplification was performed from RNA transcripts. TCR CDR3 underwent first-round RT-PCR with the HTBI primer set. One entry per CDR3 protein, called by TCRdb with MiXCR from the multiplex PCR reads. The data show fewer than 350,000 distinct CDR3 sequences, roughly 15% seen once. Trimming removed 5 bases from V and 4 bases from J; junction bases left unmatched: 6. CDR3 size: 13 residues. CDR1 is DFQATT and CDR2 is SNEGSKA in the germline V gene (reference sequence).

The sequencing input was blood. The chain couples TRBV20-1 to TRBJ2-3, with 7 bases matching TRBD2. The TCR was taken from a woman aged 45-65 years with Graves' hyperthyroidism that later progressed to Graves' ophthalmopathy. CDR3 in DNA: TGCAGTGCTGAGGGCGGGAGTGCAGATACGCAGTATTTT. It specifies CSAEGGSADTQYF.